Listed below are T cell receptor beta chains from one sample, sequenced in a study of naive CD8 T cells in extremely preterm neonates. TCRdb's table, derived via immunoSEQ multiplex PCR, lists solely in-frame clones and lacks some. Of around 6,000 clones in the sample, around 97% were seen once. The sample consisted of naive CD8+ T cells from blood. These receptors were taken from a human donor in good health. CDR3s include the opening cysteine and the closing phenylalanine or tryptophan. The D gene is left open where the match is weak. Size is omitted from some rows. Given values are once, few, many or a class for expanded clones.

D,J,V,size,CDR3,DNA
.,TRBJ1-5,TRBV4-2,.,CASSQEWGGNQPQHF,TGTGCCAGCAGCCAAGAATGGGGGGGCAATCAGCCCCAGCATTTT
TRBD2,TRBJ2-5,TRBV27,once,CASSLGSGGAETQYF,TGTGCCAGCAGTCTCGGTAGCGGGGGGGCCGAGACCCAGTACTTC
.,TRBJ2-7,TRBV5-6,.,CASTFQAGHEQYF,TGTGCCAGCACCTTTCAGGCGGGCCACGAGCAGTACTTC
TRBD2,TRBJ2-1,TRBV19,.,CASKAGGVFNEQFF,TGTGCCAGTAAGGCGGGGGGTGTTTTCAATGAGCAGTTCTTC
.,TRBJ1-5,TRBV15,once,CATSRAREGNQPQHF,TGTGCCACCAGCAGAGCGAGGGAGGGCAATCAGCCCCAGCATTTT
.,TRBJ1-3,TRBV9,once,CASGTEAGNTIYF,TGTGCCAGCGGGACTGAGGCTGGAAACACCATATATTTT
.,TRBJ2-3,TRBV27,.,CASSFLAGKDTQYF,TGTGCCAGCAGTTTCCTGGCGGGTAAAGATACGCAGTATTTT
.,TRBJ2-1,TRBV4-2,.,CASSQEPGGLYNEQFF,TGTGCCAGCAGCCAGGAGCCAGGGGGGCTCTACAATGAGCAGTTCTTC
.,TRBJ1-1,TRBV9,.,CASSVAGIAEAFF,TGTGCCAGCAGCGTAGCAGGGATCGCTGAAGCTTTCTTT
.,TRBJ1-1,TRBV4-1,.,CASSQAMNTEAFF,TGCGCCAGCAGCCAAGCTATGAACACTGAAGCTTTCTTT
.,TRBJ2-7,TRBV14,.,CASRPTGQLDEQYF,TGTGCCAGCAGACCTACCGGACAGCTGGACGAGCAGTACTTC
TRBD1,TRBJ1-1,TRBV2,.,CASSHHRDIGQDTEAFF,TGTGCCAGCAGTCACCACCGAGACATTGGACAGGACACTGAAGCTTTCTTT
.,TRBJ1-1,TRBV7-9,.,CASSSSGGEAFF,TGTGCCAGCAGCTCTAGCGGGGGTGAAGCTTTCTTT
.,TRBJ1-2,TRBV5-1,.,CASAAGDYGYTF,TGCGCCAGCGCCGCAGGGGACTATGGCTACACCTTC
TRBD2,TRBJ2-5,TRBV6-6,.,CASCAGGQETQYF,TGTGCCAGCTGTGCGGGGGGGCAAGAGACCCAGTACTTC
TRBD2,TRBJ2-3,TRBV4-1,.,CASSQDDLAGGGSIDTQYF,TGCGCCAGCAGCCAAGACGACCTAGCGGGGGGCGGGTCAATAGATACGCAGTATTTT